Sequencing of this T cell receptor (beta chain) was carried out in a study of T cells in Graves' hyperthyroidism and ophthalmopathy. Amplified regions were TCR beta CDR3 sequences from RNA transcripts. The HTBI set primed first-round TCR CDR3 RT-PCR. One entry per CDR3 protein results from TCRdb running MiXCR on the multiplex PCR reads. This table has roughly 420,000 distinct CDR3 sequences, less than 20% appearing once. In this sample, this clonotype turned up a few times. The hyperthyroidism was newly diagnosed and had lasted under 2 months; the patients were aged 18 to 65. PBMCs were derived from about 9.1 ml fresh peripheral blood. This CDR3 is built from 16 residues. V trimming: 3 bases; J trimming: 5 bases; junction bases outside the gene matches: 13. In germline, CDR1 is DFQATT, CDR2 SNEGSKA (reference sequence).

The clonotype was recovered from a woman younger than 30 with Graves' hyperthyroidism. The chain couples TRBV20-1 to TRBJ2-5; TRBD2 matches 9 bases. The sample taken for sequencing was blood. DNA for the CDR3: TGCAGTGCTAGTCAGGGGGGCGGGGGGGCCGAGGAGACCCAGTACTTC. It yields the protein CSASQGGGGAEETQYF.